The 22 T cell receptor beta chains below all came from one sample that was sequenced in a study of blood T cell repertoires in COVID-19. TCRdb's copy holds only in-frame clones and misses some; the assay was immunoSEQ multiplex PCR. The sample shows tens of thousands of clones, approximately 90% of them seen only once. The sequenced material came from peripheral blood. Receptors were obtained from a woman older than 75 with active COVID-19.

The chain links TRBV7-2 to TRBJ2-2, with 9 bases that match TRBD2. V was clipped by 4 bases and J by 0 bases; unmatched bases: 6. CDR1 and CDR2 (germline): SGHTA, FQGNSA. There are 17 residues in the CDR3. Here the CDR3 reads CASSSGLAGSNTGELFF. In nucleotides, the CDR3 is TGTGCCAGCAGCTCCGGCCTAGCGGGATCGAACACCGGGGAGCTGTTTTTT.

This chain uses TRBV24-1 with TRBJ1-5, with TRBD1 identical over 10 bases. With V trimmed by 2 bases and J by 6 bases, 6 bases remained unmatched. CDR1 is KGHDR, CDR2 SFDVKD, per germline. The CDR3 length is 16 residues. The CDR3 loop reads CATSDSGTGVGQPQHF. DNA for the CDR3: TGTGCCACCAGTGATTCAGGGACAGGGGTTGGTCAGCCCCAGCATTTT.

The chain carries TRBV5-6 and TRBJ2-1, with 7 nucleotides matching TRBD2. Germline values: CDR1 SGHDT, CDR2 YYEEEE. The CDR3 runs 12 residues. J was trimmed by 15 bases and V by 3 bases; bases with no gene match: 9. CDR3 bases: TGTGCCAGCAGCTCCCCCGCGACTAGCCTGTTCTTC. Translated, it gives CASSSPATSLFF. Using reference TRBV5-6 and TRBJ2-1 for the parts outside the CDR3, the full variable domain is DAGVTQSPTHLIKTRGQQVTLRCSPKSGHDTVSWYQQALGQGPQFIFQYYEEEERQRGNFPDRFSGHQFPNYSSELNVNALLLGDSALYLCASSSPATSLFFGPGTRLTVL.

This sequence joins TRBV7-9 and TRBJ2-3; 8 nucleotides agree with TRBD2. The CDR3 contains 14 residues. Per germline, CDR1 SEHNR and CDR2 FQNEAQ (reference sequence). V lost 2 bases, J lost 9 bases, and 7 bases stayed unmatched. CDR3 nucleotide sequence: TGTGCCAGCAGCTTATCGGGTAGCGGGGTAACGCAGTATTTT. Its translation is CASSLSGSGVTQYF.

The chain recombines TRBV28 with TRBJ2-7, with TRBD1 matching 10 bases. This CDR3 is built from 18 residues. The junction had 16 bases not matched to a gene; V was cut back by 4 bases and J by 4 bases. Germline CDR1 and CDR2: MDHEN and SYDVKM. The CDR3 region is CASSSRDRGRLVWYEQYF. CDR3 in DNA: TGTGCCAGCAGTTCACGGGACAGGGGAAGGTTGGTATGGTACGAGCAGTACTTC.

V gene TRBV2 combines with J gene TRBJ2-1; 10 bases align to TRBD2. This CDR3 is 16 amino acids long. Losses at the gene ends were 7 bases for V and 2 bases for J; bases not matched to a gene: 8. Looked up from germline, CDR1 is SNHLY and CDR2 is FYNNEI. DNA for the CDR3: TGTGCCAGCAAGATGGGGAGCGGGAGGGCCTACAATGAGCAGTTCTTC. It specifies CASKMGSGRAYNEQFF.

Here the CDR3 reads CASSLGLAGGTQYF. For the CDR3, the DNA is TGTGCCAGCAGCCTAGGACTAGCGGGAGGTACGCAGTATTTT. The chain uses TRBV14 and TRBJ2-3, with 14 bases lining up with TRBD2. The germline CDR1 and CDR2 sequences are SGHDN and FVKESK. The ends lost 4 bases at V and 8 bases at J; junction bases unmatched: 2. The CDR3 is 14 residues long. Variable domain in full (rest from reference TRBV14 and TRBJ2-3): EAGVTQFPSHSVIEKGQTVTLRCDPISGHDNLYWYRRVMGKEIKFLLHFVKESKQDESGMPNNRFLAERTGGTYSTLKVQPAELEDSGVYFCASSLGLAGGTQYFGPGTRLTVL.

The CDR3 is CASSPQTGGYGYTF. DNA of the CDR3: TGTGCCAGCAGCCCTCAGACAGGGGGCTATGGCTACACCTTC. The rearrangement joins TRBV5-6 to TRBJ1-2; TRBD1 matches 9 bases. Trimming took 4 bases from V and 4 from J; bases not matched to a gene: 5. CDR1 is SGHDT and CDR2 is YYEEEE in the germline V gene. The CDR3 length is 14 residues.

The J gene is TRBJ1-3, the V gene TRBV6-5; possible D gene TRBD1, 5 bases. The CDR3 has 14 residues. Between the trimmed V and J ends, which lost 2 bases and 2 bases, there was a span of 7 bases. CDR1 and CDR2 (germline): MNHEY, SVGAGI. The CDR3 loop reads CASSYGGTGNTIYF. The CDR3 nucleotides read TGTGCCAGCAGTTACGGGGGGACTGGAAACACCATATATTTT.

The J gene is TRBJ1-1, the V gene TRBV18; D may be TRBD1 (6 bases). CDR1 and CDR2 (germline): KGHSH, LQKENI. The length of the CDR3 is 16 residues. V was clipped by 4 bases and J by 4 bases, with 19 bases between them. CDR3 nucleotides: TGTGCCAGCTCACGGGCCAATACACCAGGGGTCACTGAAGCTTTCTTT. Its translation is CASSRANTPGVTEAFF.

The chain recombines TRBV23-1 with TRBJ2-3; 10 positions match TRBD2. TRBV23-1 is treated as an ORF (open reading frame) with a function not yet certain. The CDR3 spans 16 residues. V trimming: 5 bases; J trimming: 5 bases; junction bases outside the gene matches: 10. CDR3 nucleotide sequence: TGCGCCAGCAGTATTCTCAGCGGGAGGGCAATAGATACGCAGTATTTT. Its translation: CASSILSGRAIDTQYF.

The J gene is TRBJ2-2, the V gene TRBV27; D is unresolved. The CDR3 is made up of 13 amino acids. CDR1 and CDR2 from the germline V gene are MNHEY and SMNVEV (reference sequence). Trimming took 3 bases from V and 7 from J, leaving 9 bases between them. The CDR3 sequence: CASSFDRGGELFF. CDR3 in DNA: TGTGCCAGCAGTTTCGACCGAGGCGGGGAGCTGTTTTTT.

This chain connects TRBV11-2 to TRBJ2-7, with TRBD2 identical over 7 bases. V trimming: 4 bases; J trimming: 6 bases; junction bases outside the gene matches: 6. The germline V gene encodes CDR1 SGHAT and CDR2 FQNNGV. This CDR3 spans 13 amino acids. This CDR3 is CASSSSGFFEQYF. DNA for the CDR3: TGTGCCAGCAGCTCTAGCGGATTTTTCGAGCAGTACTTC.

The chain couples TRBV19 to TRBJ1-1, with a weak D call TRBD1 (5 bases). Germline CDR1 is LNHDA and CDR2 is SQIVND (reference sequence). The germline V and J ends were trimmed by 5 bases and 5 bases, with 15 bases remaining between them. CDR3 size: 14 residues. CDR3: CASSHRGGGTEAFF. CDR3 in DNA: TGTGCCAGTAGTCACCGGGGTGGGGGGACTGAAGCTTTCTTT.

The chain couples TRBV10-3 to TRBJ1-4, with 7 bases fitting TRBD1. The CDR3 is made up of 14 amino acids. Germline V lookup: CDR1 ENHRY, CDR2 SYGVKD. The V segment lost 6 bases and the J segment 5 bases; nucleotides outside the gene matches: 6. The CDR3 DNA reads as TGTGCCATCAGCGGACAGGCGGGGAATGAAAAACTGTTTTTT. Translated, it gives CAISGQAGNEKLFF.

The chain links TRBV19 to TRBJ1-6; 7 bases fit TRBD1. The germline CDR1 and CDR2 sequences are LNHDA and SQIVND (reference sequence). Unmatched junction bases numbered 14, after V lost 6 bases and J lost 9 bases. The CDR3 spans 16 residues. CDR3 bases: TGTGCCAGTAGCCCTTCGGAGGGGGCTGGACGTTCACCCCTCCACTTT. Translating it yields CASSPSEGAGRSPLHF.

CDR3 DNA: TGTGCCAGCAGTTTATCTGACAGGGTGTCAGGAAATACGCAGTATTTT. Protein product: CASSLSDRVSGNTQYF. V gene TRBV27 combines with J gene TRBJ2-3; 7 nucleotides match TRBD1. The CDR3 is made up of 16 amino acids. Unmatched junction bases numbered 10, after V lost 0 bases and J lost 7 bases. The germline V gene encodes CDR1 MNHEY and CDR2 SMNVEV (reference sequence).

This clone was counted once. The rearrangement links TRBV6-5 to TRBJ2-7; TRBD1 matches at 7 bases. Germline loops: CDR1 MNHEY, CDR2 SVGAGI. The CDR3 has 16 amino acids. V gave up 4 bases and J gave up 0 bases; unmatched junction bases: 9. The CDR3 DNA is TGTGCCAGCAGTTCCTGGACAGGCTCGAGCTCCTACGAGCAGTACTTC. As protein: CASSSWTGSSSYEQYF.

CDR3 in DNA: TGTGCCAGCAGTTACACTCTTACTAGCGGGAGCTACGAGCAGTACTTC. Protein sequence: CASSYTLTSGSYEQYF. The chain employs TRBV6-2 or TRBV6-3 and TRBJ2-7; 11 bases are shared with TRBD2. The trim removed 2 bases at V and 3 bases at J, leaving 6 bases unmatched. The CDR3 length is 16 residues. Germline CDR1 is MNHEY and CDR2 is SVGEGT.

The rearrangement joins TRBV7-2 to TRBJ2-7; 9 bases fit TRBD2. The germline V gene has CDR1 SGHTA and CDR2 FQGNSA. The CDR3 totals 22 residues. V dropped 0 bases and J dropped 0; count of bases not matched to a gene: 21. In nucleotides, the CDR3 is TGTGCCAGCAGCTTAGCGGGCCCGGCTAGCGGGATTTCCACACCATACTCCTACGAGCAGTACTTC. Translated: CASSLAGPASGISTPYSYEQYF.

The chain is built from TRBV14 and TRBJ2-7; 10 bases are shared with TRBD2. V lost 3 bases, J lost 7 bases, and 3 bases stayed unmatched. Germline V gives CDR1 SGHDN, CDR2 FVKESK. The CDR3 is 13 amino acids. This chain's CDR3 is CASSQGLAREQYF. In nucleotides, the CDR3 is TGTGCCAGCAGCCAGGGACTAGCGCGGGAGCAGTACTTC.

The J gene is TRBJ2-7, the V gene TRBV27; a weak D match, TRBD1 (5 bases). Trimming removed 2 bases from V and 1 base from J, with 6 bases in between. The CDR3 length is 13 residues. Germline values: CDR1 MNHEY, CDR2 SMNVEV (reference sequence). CDR3 residues: CASSLGASYEQYF. CDR3 coding DNA: TGTGCCAGCAGTTTAGGGGCGTCCTACGAGCAGTACTTC.